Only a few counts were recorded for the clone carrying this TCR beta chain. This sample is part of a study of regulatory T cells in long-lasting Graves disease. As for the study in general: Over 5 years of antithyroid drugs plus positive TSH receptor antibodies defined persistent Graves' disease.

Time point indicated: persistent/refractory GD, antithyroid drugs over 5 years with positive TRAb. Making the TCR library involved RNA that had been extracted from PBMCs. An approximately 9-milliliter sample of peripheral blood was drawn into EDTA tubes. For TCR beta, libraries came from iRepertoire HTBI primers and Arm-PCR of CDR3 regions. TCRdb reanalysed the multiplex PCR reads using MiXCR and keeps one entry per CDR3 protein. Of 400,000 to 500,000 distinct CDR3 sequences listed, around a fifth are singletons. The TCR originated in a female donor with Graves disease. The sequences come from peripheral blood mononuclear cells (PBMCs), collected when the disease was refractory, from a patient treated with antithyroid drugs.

The CDR3 sequence: CASSPGDRGTGELFF. CDR3 DNA sequence: TGTGCCAGCAGTCCCGGGGACAGGGGAACCGGGGAGCTGTTTTTT. This chain connects TRBV6-1 to TRBJ2-2; 10 positions match TRBD1. V lost 5 bases, J lost 5 bases, and 5 bases stayed unmatched. The CDR3 consists of 15 residues. In germline, CDR1 is MNHNS, CDR2 SASEGT.